Below are 26 T cell receptor beta chains sequenced from a single sample in a study of spatial heterogeneity in lung cancer. From the 5' RACE reads, TCRdb called clonotypes with MiXCR, one entry per CDR3 protein. The top ten clones hold 29% of a sample with 25,000 or so distinct CDR3 sequences, approximately 3.3% of them seen once. As to time point: sample taken at primary tumor resection. Researchers sequenced whole RNA taken from tumor, nontumor lung or frozen PBMC without sorting. The material was PBMCs, obtained at surgery. Receptors were obtained from a female donor with early-stage non-small cell lung cancer.

This clonotype was counted many times. The gene calls are TRBV13 and TRBJ1-1; D is possibly TRBD1 (5 bases). Deletions cut 9 bases from V and 1 base from J, with 9 bases between. Germline loops: CDR1 PRHDT, CDR2 FYEKMQ (reference sequence). The CDR3 has 12 amino acids. The DNA for the CDR3 is TGTGCCAGTATGGGGACGAACACTGAAGCTTTCTTT. Its translation is CASMGTNTEAFF.

In its sample, this clonotype was seen many times. The chain recombines TRBV7-2 with TRBJ2-3; 7 bases match TRBD2. The V segment lost 4 bases and the J segment 5 bases; nucleotides outside the gene matches: 9. The CDR3 spans 15 residues. CDR1 is SGHTA, CDR2 FQGNSA, per germline. CDR3 DNA sequence: TGTGCCAGCAGCTGGGGGGGAGGATCTGGAGATACGCAGTATTTT. This codes for CASSWGGGSGDTQYF.

This clonotype has ten or more counts. CDR3 DNA: TGTGCCATCAGTGAGTCTGTACGGATCAATCAGCCCCAGCATTTT. Residues: CAISESVRINQPQHF. V is TRBV10-3 and J is TRBJ1-5; D not resolved. Trimming took off 0 bases at V and 3 bases at J, with 9 bases between the two ends. The CDR3 extends over 15 amino acids. Germline V gene data show CDR1 as ENHRY and CDR2 as SYGVKD.

This clonotype was seen repeatedly, ten times or more. The chain uses TRBV29-1 and TRBJ2-2; perhaps TRBD1 as D (6 bases). The CDR3 loop spans 15 amino acids. Deletions cut 4 bases from V and 4 bases from J, with 16 bases between. Per the germline V gene, CDR1 is SQVTM and CDR2 is ANQGSEA. The CDR3 here is CSVVLAGVGTGELFF. In DNA form, the CDR3 reads TGCAGCGTTGTCTTGGCAGGGGTGGGCACCGGGGAGCTGTTTTTT.

This clonotype was recorded many times. The chain carries TRBV15 and TRBJ1-6; unclear D gene. The V end was cut by 4 bases, the J end by 5 bases, with 12 bases between. Germline CDR1 is LNHNV and CDR2 is YYDKDF (reference sequence). This CDR3 spans 15 amino acids. CDR3 protein: CATSMPGRDNSPLHF. The CDR3 nucleotides are TGTGCCACCAGCATGCCAGGCAGAGATAATTCACCCCTCCACTTT.

This clonotype was found many times. The rearrangement links TRBV28 to TRBJ1-5; 7 bases are shared with TRBD1. Trimming took 4 bases from V and 0 from J; bases not matched to a gene: 12. Germline-derived CDR1 and CDR2 are MDHEN and SYDVKM. CDR3 length: 18 amino acids. DNA for the CDR3: TGTGCCAGCAGTTATGAGGGGGCGGCACTTTATAGCAATCAGCCCCAGCATTTT. Its protein product is CASSYEGAALYSNQPQHF.

The chain carries TRBV25-1 and TRBJ2-3, with D perhaps TRBD1 (6 bases). The germline V gene encodes CDR1 MGHDK and CDR2 SYGVNS. V was cut by 11 bases and J by 1 base, with 13 bases left in between. The CDR3 totals 13 residues. For the CDR3, the DNA is TGTGCCTTCTCCCCAGGGGGCACAGATACGCAGTATTTT. Protein product: CAFSPGGTDTQYF.

The chain combines TRBV10-1 with TRBJ2-3; a possible D gene is TRBD2 (5 bases). There are 12 residues in the CDR3. The germline CDR1 and CDR2 sequences are WNHNN and SYGVQD (reference sequence). V lost 3 bases and J lost 10, with 11 bases in between. DNA for the CDR3: TGCGCCAGCAGTGATTTAACGGAGGCGCAGTATTTT. It codes for CASSDLTEAQYF.

This clonotype was picked up many times. The genes are TRBV20-1 and TRBJ2-1; 10 bases align to TRBD2. This CDR3 region has 13 residues. With 6 bases clipped from V and 8 bases from J, the junction kept 7 bases outside the gene matches. CDR1 and CDR2 from the germline V gene are DFQATT and SNEGSKA (reference sequence). In nucleotides, the CDR3 is TGCAGTGCATCAGCGGGAGGGCTTGATGAGCAGTTCTTC. Its protein product is CSASAGGLDEQFF.

This clonotype has ten or more counts. The chain couples TRBV11-2 to TRBJ2-7, with 8 bases that match TRBD1. This CDR3 region has 12 residues. V was clipped by 3 bases and J by 7 bases; unmatched bases: 2. Germline CDR1 is SGHAT and CDR2 is FQNNGV. The CDR3 spells CASSLTGEEQYF. CDR3 nucleotide sequence: TGTGCCAGCAGCTTGACAGGGGAGGAGCAGTACTTC.

This clonotype was seen many times. The rearrangement links TRBV5-1 to TRBJ2-1; D is perhaps TRBD2 (6 bases). The V gene's germline CDR1 is SGHRS and CDR2 YFSETQ. Trimming pared 0 bases from V and 8 bases from J, leaving 18 bases between. CDR3 length: 16 amino acids. The CDR3 protein is CASSLDGSGSVDEQFF. The DNA of the CDR3 is TGCGCCAGCAGCTTGGACGGGAGCGGTTCGGTGGATGAGCAGTTCTTC.

There are many counts of this clonotype. The chain has TRBV5-1 and TRBJ2-2, with D possibly being TRBD2 (6 bases). The germline V gene has CDR1 SGHRS and CDR2 YFSETQ. Trimming removed 7 bases at V and 6 bases at J, with 10 bases between. The CDR3 loop spans 12 amino acids. The CDR3 reads CASQRGAGELFF. The CDR3 region has the DNA TGCGCCAGCCAACGCGGGGCCGGGGAGCTGTTTTTT.

This clonotype was seen ten or more times. The chain couples TRBV10-2 to TRBJ2-2, with 14 bases that match TRBD2. This CDR3 comprises 18 residues. V lost 8 bases to trimming and J lost 1 base; unmatched junction nucleotides: 9. CDR1 is WSHSY, CDR2 SAAADI, per germline. CDR3: CASLRPGLAGGNTGELFF. Written as DNA, the CDR3 is TGCGCCAGCCTTAGACCCGGACTAGCGGGAGGGAACACCGGGGAGCTGTTTTTT.

This clonotype was seen many times. This CDR3 is CASSLGSTYGYTF. DNA for the CDR3: TGTGCCAGCAGCCTCGGCAGTACCTATGGCTACACCTTC. The V gene is TRBV7-9, the J gene TRBJ1-2; D gene unclear. The CDR3 runs to 13 residues. Germline CDR1 SEHNR, CDR2 FQNEAQ (reference sequence). V lost 5 bases and J lost 4, with 11 bases in between.

This clonotype qualifies as medium-sized. The chain employs TRBV28 and TRBJ2-4; D is possibly TRBD2 (6 bases). V was pared by 4 bases and J by 10 bases, with 11 bases between. The CDR3 is 12 residues long. Germline V gene data show CDR1 as MDHEN and CDR2 as SYDVKM. The CDR3 here is CASSWGLNIQYF. The CDR3 nucleotides read TGTGCCAGCAGTTGGGGACTGAATATTCAGTACTTC.

This clonotype was observed many times. CDR3 loop: CASQGQGYNEQFF. Here the CDR3 DNA reads TGTGCTAGCCAGGGACAGGGATACAATGAGCAGTTCTTC. V and J are TRBV12-5 and TRBJ2-1; the match to TRBD1 covers 9 bases. Losses at the gene ends were 9 bases for V and 4 bases for J; bases not matched to a gene: 4. Germline CDR1 is LGHNT and CDR2 is FRNRAP. The CDR3 totals 13 residues.

The table lists this clonotype with many counts. The chain combines TRBV7-9 with TRBJ2-1; TRBD2 might be the D (6 bases). Trimming pared 5 bases from V and 10 bases from J, leaving 15 bases between. This CDR3 region has 13 residues. Germline V gene lookup returns CDR1 SEHNR and CDR2 FQNEAQ (reference sequence). CDR3 in amino acids: CASSPWDGGEQFF. The CDR3 DNA is TGTGCCAGCAGCCCTTGGGACGGAGGGGAGCAGTTCTTC.

This clonotype was found many times. V and J are TRBV18 and TRBJ2-5, with D possibly matching TRBD1 (5 bases). This CDR3 is built from 15 residues. Germline V lookup: CDR1 KGHSH, CDR2 LQKENI. The V end lost 0 bases, the J end lost 5 bases, and 13 bases lay between the germline ends. CDR3 nucleotide sequence: TGTGCCAGCTCACCACCGGCCAGGGCCCGTGAGACCCAGTACTTC. Protein product: CASSPPARARETQYF.

Many counts were recorded for this clonotype. The V gene is TRBV28, the J gene TRBJ2-3, with TRBD2 identical over 11 bases. CDR1 is MDHEN, CDR2 SYDVKM, per germline. After removal of 8 bases from V and 4 bases from J, the junction contained 5 bases not matched to a gene. The CDR3 length is 14 residues. The DNA of the CDR3 is TGTGCCAGCGGCTTACTAGCGGGAGCAGATACGCAGTATTTT. This sequence encodes CASGLLAGADTQYF.

This clonotype was seen at least ten times. CDR3 residues: CASSPTGGVRQPQHF. CDR3 bases: TGTGCCAGCAGTCCTACAGGGGGCGTTAGGCAGCCCCAGCATTTT. V gene TRBV6-2 or TRBV6-3 combines with J gene TRBJ1-5; 9 bases match TRBD1. The CDR3 length is 15 residues. Germline V gene data show CDR1 as MNHEY and CDR2 as SVGEGT. Unmatched junction bases numbered 9, after V lost 5 bases and J lost 7 bases.

This clonotype occurred many times. The CDR3 DNA reads as TGTGCCTGGGTTTCGGTAACCTACGAGCAGTACTTC. Protein: CAWVSVTYEQYF. The J gene is TRBJ2-7, the V gene TRBV30; D is uncertain. Between the trimmed V and J ends, which lost 5 bases and 2 bases, there was a span of 10 bases. CDR1 GTSNPN and CDR2 SVGIG come from the germline V gene (reference sequence). CDR3 length: 12 amino acids.

This clonotype was counted ten times or more. The chain carries TRBV24-1 and TRBJ2-3; 10 bases align to TRBD1. The CDR3 has 15 amino acids. V shed 4 bases, J shed 5 bases, and the junction held 5 bases outside the gene matches. Germline CDR1 reads KGHDR; CDR2 reads SFDVKD. CDR3 region: CATSEPGQGIDTQYF. CDR3 DNA: TGTGCCACCAGTGAACCGGGACAGGGGATAGATACGCAGTATTTT.

This clonotype appeared many times. The chain carries TRBV20-1 and TRBJ2-5; TRBD1 aligns across 8 bases. Germline lookup yields CDR1 DFQATT and CDR2 SNEGSKA (reference sequence). V was pared by 1 base and J by 0 bases, with 1 base of the junction left unmatched. CDR3 length: 14 amino acids. The CDR3 loop is CSARGQGYQETQYF. For the CDR3, the DNA is TGCAGTGCTAGAGGACAGGGGTACCAAGAGACCCAGTACTTC.

The sample holds many counts of this clonotype. The chain joins TRBV12-3 or TRBV12-4 to TRBJ2-7; D is unresolved. The CDR3 runs to 14 residues. Trimming stripped 7 bases from V and 3 bases from J, with 16 bases between. CDR3 residues: CASTHTEILYEQYF. The CDR3 region has the DNA TGTGCCAGCACTCACACAGAGATACTCTACGAGCAGTACTTC.

This clonotype was seen many times. The rearrangement links TRBV7-9 to TRBJ1-2; TRBD1 is a possible D gene (6 bases). CDR3 size: 14 residues. The germline CDR1 and CDR2 sequences are SEHNR and FQNEAQ (reference sequence). The V and J ends lost 5 bases and 4 bases respectively, with 14 bases between them. This CDR3 reads CASSRDTAIYGYTF. For the CDR3, the DNA is TGTGCCAGCAGCCGGGACACGGCTATCTATGGCTACACCTTC.

The rearrangement joins TRBV27 to TRBJ2-7; no clear D. Germline assignment: CDR1 MNHEY and CDR2 SMNVEV (reference sequence). The CDR3 runs to 13 residues. V was shortened by 7 bases and J by 0 bases, with 10 bases between the two germline ends. CDR3 nucleotide sequence: TGTGCCAGCACCGGCAGAGACTCCTACGAGCAGTACTTC. This translates into CASTGRDSYEQYF.